The sequence of this TCR beta chain was determined in a study of patients and donors after allogeneic stem cell transplantation. TCRdb re-derived calls from the RT-PCR reads in MiXCR, one entry per CDR3 protein. The sample lists hundreds of thousands of distinct CDR3 sequences; around two fifths were seen once. The TCR comes from a human donor who was either an allogeneic HSCT recipient or a stem cell or donor lymphocyte infusion donor (not recorded which). It is not recorded whose cells these are; they may come from a transplant donor. Sequencing used blood, either unsorted or a sorted T cell fraction (not recorded which).

The CDR3 region is CASSQDRLNQETQYF. CDR3 DNA sequence: TGCGCCAGCAGCCAAGACAGGCTGAACCAAGAGACCCAGTACTTC. The rearrangement links TRBV4-3 to TRBJ2-5; no clear D gene. Germline CDR1 LGHNA, CDR2 YSLEER. The CDR3 extends over 15 amino acids. V was shortened by 0 bases and J by 0 bases, with 8 bases between the two germline ends.